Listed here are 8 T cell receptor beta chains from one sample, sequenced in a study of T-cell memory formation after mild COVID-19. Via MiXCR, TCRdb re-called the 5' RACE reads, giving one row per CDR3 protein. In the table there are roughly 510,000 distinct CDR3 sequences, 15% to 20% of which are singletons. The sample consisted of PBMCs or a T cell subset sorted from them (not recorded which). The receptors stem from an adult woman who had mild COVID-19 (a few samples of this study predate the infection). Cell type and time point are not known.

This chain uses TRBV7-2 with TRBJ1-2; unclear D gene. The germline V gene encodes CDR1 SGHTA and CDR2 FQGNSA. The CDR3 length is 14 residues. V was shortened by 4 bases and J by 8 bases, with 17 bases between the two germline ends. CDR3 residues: CASSSPVRAEGYTF. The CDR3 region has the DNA TGTGCCAGCAGCTCCCCCGTCCGGGCGGAGGGCTACACCTTC.

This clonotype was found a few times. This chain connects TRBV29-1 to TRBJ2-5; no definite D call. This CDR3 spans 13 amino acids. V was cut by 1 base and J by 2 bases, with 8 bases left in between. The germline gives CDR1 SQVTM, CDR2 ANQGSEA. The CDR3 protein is CSVEVMRQETQYF. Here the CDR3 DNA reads TGCAGCGTTGAAGTTATGAGACAAGAGACCCAGTACTTC.

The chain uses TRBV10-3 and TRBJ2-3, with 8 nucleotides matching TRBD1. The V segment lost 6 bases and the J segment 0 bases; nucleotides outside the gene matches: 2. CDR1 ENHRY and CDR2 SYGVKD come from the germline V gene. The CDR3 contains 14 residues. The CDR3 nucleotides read TGTGCCATCAGCCGACAGGGGAGCACAGATACGCAGTATTTT. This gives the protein CAISRQGSTDTQYF.

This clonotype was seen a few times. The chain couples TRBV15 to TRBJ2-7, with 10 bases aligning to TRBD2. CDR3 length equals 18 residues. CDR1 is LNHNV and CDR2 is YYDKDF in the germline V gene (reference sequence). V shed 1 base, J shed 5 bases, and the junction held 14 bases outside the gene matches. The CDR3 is CATSRGVTSGKTNHEQYF. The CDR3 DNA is TGTGCCACCAGCAGAGGAGTCACTAGCGGGAAGACCAATCACGAGCAGTACTTC. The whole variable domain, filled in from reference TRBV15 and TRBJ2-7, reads DAMVIQNPRYQVTQFGKPVTLSCSQTLNHNVMYWYQQKSSQAPKLLFHYYDKDFNNEADTPDNFQSRRPNTSFCFLDIRSPGLGDTAMYLCATSRGVTSGKTNHEQYFGPGTRLTVT.

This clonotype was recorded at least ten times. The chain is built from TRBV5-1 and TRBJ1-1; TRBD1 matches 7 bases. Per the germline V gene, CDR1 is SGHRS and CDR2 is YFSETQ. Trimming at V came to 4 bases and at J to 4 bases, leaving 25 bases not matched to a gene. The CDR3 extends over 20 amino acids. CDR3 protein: CASSTRGVPIKGDWVTEAFF. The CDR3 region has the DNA TGCGCCAGCAGCACCAGGGGGGTCCCGATAAAGGGGGACTGGGTCACTGAAGCTTTCTTT.

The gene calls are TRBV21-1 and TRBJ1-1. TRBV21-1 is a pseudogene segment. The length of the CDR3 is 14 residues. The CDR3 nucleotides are TGTGCCAGCGGAGAACAGCTGATGAACACTGAAGCTTTCTTT. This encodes CASGEQLMNTEAFF.

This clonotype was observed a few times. CDR3 amino acids: CASSLAGTGYMNTEAFF. The CDR3 bases are TGTGCCAGCAGCTTAGCCGGGACAGGTTACATGAACACTGAAGCTTTCTTT. This chain connects TRBV5-5 to TRBJ1-1, with 8 bases fitting TRBD1. The germline CDR1 and CDR2 sequences are SGHKS and YYEKEE (reference sequence). The junction had 9 bases not matched to a gene; V was cut back by 2 bases and J by 0 bases. The CDR3 consists of 17 residues.

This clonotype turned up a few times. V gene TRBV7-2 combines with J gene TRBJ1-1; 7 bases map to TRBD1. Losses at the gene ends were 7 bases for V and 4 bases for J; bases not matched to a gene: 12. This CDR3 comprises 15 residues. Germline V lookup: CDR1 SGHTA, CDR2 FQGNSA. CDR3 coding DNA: TGTGCCAGCACCACCTTAGACAGGGCAGGCACTGAAGCTTTCTTT. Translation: CASTTLDRAGTEAFF.